This is a list of T cell receptor beta chains from one sample in a study of blood T cell repertoires in COVID-19. Profiling relied on immunoSEQ multiplex PCR, and the TCRdb table lists in-frame clones only, not all of them. The table lists about 440,000 clones, 70% to 90% of them singletons, with almost 2% in the top ten. Sequencing was done on a sample of PBMCs or T cells enriched from blood (not recorded which). These receptors came from a woman under 30 with acute COVID-19. Each CDR3 is given with its conserved first and last residue. The order of the fields is V gene, J gene, D gene, CDR3 length, clone size, CDR3 DNA, CDR3 protein. D genes are given only for firm matches. The size field is filled for only some rows; it gives once, few, many or a size class.

v_gene: TRBV18
j_gene: TRBJ1-2
d_gene: NA
len: 15
abundance: NA
CDR3nt: TGTGCCAGCTCACCCGTCTCAGGGGTTGACTATGGCTACACCTTC
CDR3aa: CASSPVSGVDYGYTF

v_gene: TRBV28
j_gene: TRBJ2-7
d_gene: TRBD1
len: 15
abundance: NA
CDR3nt: TGTGCCAGCAGCTCGGGACAGGTATATCCTTACGAGCAGTACTTC
CDR3aa: CASSSGQVYPYEQYF

v_gene: TRBV5-6
j_gene: TRBJ2-1
d_gene: TRBD1
len: 16
abundance: NA
CDR3nt: TGTGCCAGCAGCAGGGGGTGGGACAGGGGAAACAATGAGCAGTTCTTC
CDR3aa: CASSRGWDRGNNEQFF

v_gene: TRBV9
j_gene: TRBJ1-6
d_gene: NA
len: 13
abundance: NA
CDR3nt: TGTGCCAGCAGCGTAGGGAGTAATTCACCCCTCCACTTT
CDR3aa: CASSVGSNSPLHF

v_gene: TRBV9
j_gene: TRBJ2-7
d_gene: NA
len: 19
abundance: NA
CDR3nt: TGTGCCAGCAGCTTACGGGACTGTTGGTGGGGCCGAGATCGATGCGAGCAGTACTTC
CDR3aa: CASSLRDCWWGRDRCEQYF

v_gene: TRBV28
j_gene: TRBJ1-5
d_gene: TRBD1
len: 15
abundance: NA
CDR3nt: TGTGCCAGCAGCCAGCTACAGGGGAAAGGTCAGCCCCAGCATTTT
CDR3aa: CASSQLQGKGQPQHF

v_gene: TRBV3-1/TRBV3-2
j_gene: TRBJ1-2
d_gene: NA
len: 14
abundance: NA
CDR3nt: TGTGCCAGCAGCCACGGGAGCCCTAACTATGGCTACACCTTC
CDR3aa: CASSHGSPNYGYTF

v_gene: TRBV19
j_gene: TRBJ1-1
d_gene: NA
len: 16
abundance: NA
CDR3nt: TGTGCCAGTAGTATAGATTTGACAGCCATGAACACTGAAGCTTTCTTT
CDR3aa: CASSIDLTAMNTEAFF

v_gene: TRBV10-3
j_gene: TRBJ1-1
d_gene: NA
len: 15
abundance: NA
CDR3nt: TGTGCCACCAGACCTTTGGAGGGGTCATTCACTGAAGCTTTCTTT
CDR3aa: CATRPLEGSFTEAFF

v_gene: TRBV6-6
j_gene: TRBJ2-3
d_gene: NA
len: 13
abundance: NA
CDR3nt: TGTGCCAGCAGAACGACAGACACAGATACGCAGTATTTT
CDR3aa: CASRTTDTDTQYF

v_gene: TRBV4-3
j_gene: TRBJ2-2
d_gene: NA
len: 16
abundance: NA
CDR3nt: TGCGCCAGCAGCCAAGACCCGACATCGAACACCGGGGAGCTGTTTTTT
CDR3aa: CASSQDPTSNTGELFF

v_gene: TRBV27
j_gene: TRBJ1-4
d_gene: TRBD1
len: 14
abundance: NA
CDR3nt: TGTGCCAGCAAGAAACAGGGGACCGGTGAAAAACTGTTTTTT
CDR3aa: CASKKQGTGEKLFF

v_gene: TRBV20-1
j_gene: TRBJ1-2
d_gene: NA
len: 14
abundance: few
CDR3nt: TGCAGTGCTAGTATGCACACCTCTAACTATGGCTACACCTTC
CDR3aa: CSASMHTSNYGYTF

v_gene: TRBV6-6
j_gene: TRBJ1-1
d_gene: NA
len: 19
abundance: few
CDR3nt: TGTGCCAGCAGCTCAATGACTCAGGGGCTAGGTTTATTGAACACTGAAGCTTTCTTT
CDR3aa: CASSSMTQGLGLLNTEAFF

v_gene: TRBV9
j_gene: TRBJ1-4
d_gene: NA
len: 17
abundance: NA
CDR3nt: TGTGCCAGCAGCGCATACGGTAAACAGGGTTTTAATGAAAAACTGTTTTTT
CDR3aa: CASSAYGKQGFNEKLFF

v_gene: TRBV7-2
j_gene: TRBJ2-7
d_gene: NA
len: 15
abundance: once
CDR3nt: TGTGCCAGCAGCCGGCTAAACAGGGATGACTACGAGCAGTACTTC
CDR3aa: CASSRLNRDDYEQYF

v_gene: TRBV3-1/TRBV3-2
j_gene: TRBJ2-1
d_gene: TRBD1
len: 16
abundance: NA
CDR3nt: TGTGCCAGCAGCGCAACCGGGACAGGGGTAATCAATGAGCAGTTCTTC
CDR3aa: CASSATGTGVINEQFF

v_gene: TRBV27
j_gene: TRBJ2-7
d_gene: TRBD1
len: 14
abundance: NA
CDR3nt: TGTGCCAGCAGTAGGGACAGGGGTACACGGGAGCAGTACTTC
CDR3aa: CASSRDRGTREQYF

v_gene: TRBV29-1
j_gene: TRBJ2-1
d_gene: NA
len: 15
abundance: NA
CDR3nt: TGCAGCGCTACCCTAGCCTTGCTCTCCTACAATGAGCAGTTCTTC
CDR3aa: CSATLALLSYNEQFF

v_gene: TRBV19
j_gene: TRBJ2-3
d_gene: NA
len: 12
abundance: NA
CDR3nt: TGTGCCAGTTCCCTAGTCACAGATACGCAGTATTTT
CDR3aa: CASSLVTDTQYF

v_gene: TRBV6-5
j_gene: TRBJ2-7
d_gene: NA
len: 11
abundance: once
CDR3nt: TGTGCCAGCAGTTATCTCGACCGGACATTCTTC
CDR3aa: CASSYLDRTFF

v_gene: TRBV30
j_gene: TRBJ2-1
d_gene: TRBD2
len: 18
abundance: NA
CDR3nt: TGTGCCTGGGCCTCGGGACTAGCGGGAGAACTATTTGTCAATGAGCAGTTCTTC
CDR3aa: CAWASGLAGELFVNEQFF

v_gene: TRBV7-2
j_gene: TRBJ2-7
d_gene: TRBD2
len: 15
abundance: NA
CDR3nt: TGTGCCAGCAGCCCAGAGGCGGGAGGGCCCCACGAGCAGTACTTC
CDR3aa: CASSPEAGGPHEQYF

v_gene: TRBV5-1
j_gene: TRBJ2-3
d_gene: NA
len: 16
abundance: NA
CDR3nt: TGCGCCAGCAGCCCACTCTTGAGGGGGAGCACAGATACGCAGTATTTT
CDR3aa: CASSPLLRGSTDTQYF

v_gene: TRBV6-2/TRBV6-3
j_gene: TRBJ2-2
d_gene: TRBD1
len: 15
abundance: NA
CDR3nt: TGTGCCAGCAGTAACCGGGACAGGAACACCGGGGAGCTGTTTTTT
CDR3aa: CASSNRDRNTGELFF

v_gene: TRBV30
j_gene: TRBJ2-7
d_gene: NA
len: 14
abundance: NA
CDR3nt: TGTGCCTGCCATACACGAGGGCACTCCTACGAGCAGTACTTC
CDR3aa: CACHTRGHSYEQYF

v_gene: TRBV10-3
j_gene: TRBJ1-4
d_gene: NA
len: 14
abundance: NA
CDR3nt: TGTGCCATCAGTACCGGCGGGGATAATGAAAAACTGTTTTTT
CDR3aa: CAISTGGDNEKLFF

v_gene: TRBV7-9
j_gene: TRBJ1-4
d_gene: NA
len: 15
abundance: NA
CDR3nt: TGTGCCAGCAGCTTACCCAGGGAAACTAATGAAAAACTGTTTTTT
CDR3aa: CASSLPRETNEKLFF

v_gene: TRBV3-1/TRBV3-2
j_gene: TRBJ1-5
d_gene: NA
len: 14
abundance: NA
CDR3nt: TGTGCCAGCAGCCAAGGAGGTGGCAATCAGCCCCAGCATTTT
CDR3aa: CASSQGGGNQPQHF

v_gene: TRBV11-2
j_gene: TRBJ2-5
d_gene: NA
len: 16
abundance: NA
CDR3nt: TGTGCCAGCAGCTTGATCGTCAGGGCGGACGGGCGGACCCAGTACTTC
CDR3aa: CASSLIVRADGRTQYF

v_gene: TRBV3-1/TRBV3-2
j_gene: TRBJ1-6
d_gene: NA
len: 14
abundance: NA
CDR3nt: TGTGCCAGCCTCCTCGGGACTGACGATTCACCCCTCCACTTT
CDR3aa: CASLLGTDDSPLHF

v_gene: TRBV5-4
j_gene: TRBJ2-7
d_gene: TRBD1
len: 14
abundance: NA
CDR3nt: TGTGCCAGCAGCTTGGGACAGGGTGGATACGAGCAGTACTTC
CDR3aa: CASSLGQGGYEQYF

v_gene: TRBV11-1
j_gene: TRBJ1-1
d_gene: NA
len: 14
abundance: NA
CDR3nt: TGTGCCAGCAGCTTGTACACAGGTGACACTGAAGCTTTCTTT
CDR3aa: CASSLYTGDTEAFF

v_gene: TRBV7-6
j_gene: TRBJ1-5
d_gene: TRBD1
len: 15
abundance: NA
CDR3nt: TGTGCCAGCAGCCAAGGACAGGGTGGGGATCAGCCCCAGCATTTT
CDR3aa: CASSQGQGGDQPQHF

v_gene: TRBV19
j_gene: TRBJ1-5
d_gene: NA
len: 15
abundance: once
CDR3nt: TGTGCCAGTAGTATGTCCAGGGGTGGCAATCAGCCCCAGCATTTT
CDR3aa: CASSMSRGGNQPQHF